A single sample is the source of the 27 T cell receptor beta chains below, sequenced in a study of T cell responses to AZD1222 COVID-19 vaccine. The protocol was immunoSEQ multiplex PCR, while the TCRdb copy is restricted to in-frame clones and leaves out a portion. The data show about 100,000 clones, about 87% seen once. This specimen consisted of peripheral blood, obtained on day 0 of MenACWY control vaccination. These receptors were collected from an adult in good health.

The chain carries TRBV18 and TRBJ1-1; no reliable D call. V was trimmed by 1 base and J by 4 bases, leaving 10 bases between them. Germline V lookup: CDR1 KGHSH, CDR2 LQKENI. The CDR3 contains 14 residues. The CDR3 DNA is TGTGCCAGCTCACCACAGGGAGAGGTCACTGAAGCTTTCTTT. Its translation is CASSPQGEVTEAFF.

The gene calls are TRBV4-1 and TRBJ2-1, with D perhaps matching TRBD1 or TRBD2 (5 bases each). Germline V gene sequence: CDR1 MGHRA, CDR2 YSYEKL. The CDR3 covers 17 residues. Trimming stripped 0 bases from V and 4 bases from J, with 16 bases between. The CDR3 coding sequence is TGCGCCAGCAGCCAAGAAGCCGGGGCAGGCGCTTACAATGAGCAGTTCTTC. Protein sequence: CASSQEAGAGAYNEQFF.

V gene TRBV5-4 combines with J gene TRBJ1-6; the D is unclear. This CDR3 region has 16 residues. Per germline, CDR1 SGHNT and CDR2 YYREEE (reference sequence). With 3 bases removed from V and 10 bases from J, the gap between germline ends came to 20 bases. In DNA, the CDR3 is TGTGCCAGCAGCTCCGTCACTCCAGAGAATGGATCACCCCTCCACTTT. Translated: CASSSVTPENGSPLHF.

This clone was observed a few times. V and J are TRBV25-1 and TRBJ1-4; TRBD1 is a possible D gene (6 bases). This CDR3 has 14 residues. The germline V gene has CDR1 MGHDK and CDR2 SYGVNS. Deletions cut 5 bases from V and 5 bases from J, with 12 bases between. CDR3 residues: CASSRGGLNEKLFF. DNA for the CDR3: TGTGCCAGCAGTCGCGGGGGCCTAAATGAAAAACTGTTTTTT.

This clone was counted between two and nine times. The chain uses TRBV28 and TRBJ1-4; D is unresolved. Germline CDR1 is MDHEN and CDR2 is SYDVKM. The CDR3 totals 13 residues. V was pared by 6 bases and J by 8 bases, with 13 bases between. This CDR3 is CASSPQNWEKLFF. CDR3 coding DNA: TGTGCCAGCAGCCCCCAGAATTGGGAAAAACTGTTTTTT.

V usage is TRBV30 and J usage is TRBJ1-6; perhaps TRBD1 as D (5 bases). This CDR3 has 14 amino acids. The V end lost 0 bases, the J end lost 10 bases, and 13 bases lay between the germline ends. Germline V CDR1 and CDR2: GTSNPN, SVGIG (reference sequence). The CDR3 here is CAWSVKRGSSPLHF. The CDR3 DNA reads as TGTGCCTGGAGTGTTAAGAGGGGTTCCTCACCCCTCCACTTT.

This clone was seen more than once but under ten times. The chain joins TRBV7-2 to TRBJ1-1; 10 bases map to TRBD1. Per germline, CDR1 SGHTA and CDR2 FQGNSA. The J segment lost 5 bases and the V segment lost 1 base, leaving 4 bases of the junction unmatched. The CDR3 sequence is 15 residues long. CDR3 DNA: TGTGCCAGCAGCTTAGTGGGACAGGGGTTTACTGAAGCTTTCTTT. This sequence encodes CASSLVGQGFTEAFF.

The chain joins TRBV30 to TRBJ1-4; perhaps TRBD1 as D (5 bases). Germline V gene sequence: CDR1 GTSNPN, CDR2 SVGIG (reference sequence). This CDR3 spans 15 amino acids. With 1 base removed from V and 3 bases from J, the gap between germline ends came to 12 bases. The CDR3 loop reads CAWSGKQGSNEKLFF. CDR3 coding DNA: TGTGCCTGGAGTGGAAAGCAGGGCTCTAATGAAAAACTGTTTTTT.

The chain links TRBV19 to TRBJ1-3, with 7 bases aligning to TRBD1. CDR1 and CDR2 from the germline V gene are LNHDA and SQIVND (reference sequence). The CDR3 is 16 amino acids. V lost 4 bases and J lost 0; bases outside the gene matches: 6. The CDR3 DNA follows: TGTGCCAGTAGTAGCCCCCACAGGGGCTCTGGAAACACCATATATTTT. It translates to CASSSPHRGSGNTIYF.

This chain links TRBV5-4 with TRBJ2-7, with D perhaps matching TRBD2 (5 bases). Trimming pared 3 bases from V and 2 bases from J, leaving 12 bases between. The germline CDR1 and CDR2 sequences are SGHNT and YYREEE (reference sequence). The CDR3 is made up of 14 amino acids. The CDR3 here is CASSSDGNPYEQYF. CDR3 bases: TGTGCCAGCAGCTCGGACGGGAACCCCTACGAGCAGTACTTC.

This sequence joins TRBV7-9 and TRBJ2-7; D is unclear. The ends were cut back, 4 bases at V and 7 bases at J, with 11 bases in the middle. Germline CDR1 is SEHNR and CDR2 is FQNEAQ (reference sequence). The CDR3 consists of 12 residues. The CDR3 DNA reads as TGTGCCAGCAGCTCGAGAGTCGGTGAGCAGTACTTC. Translating it yields CASSSRVGEQYF.

This clone was seen once. J is TRBJ2-2 and V is TRBV7-9; D not resolved. CDR3 size: 14 residues. Between the trimmed V and J ends, which lost 5 bases and 3 bases, there was a span of 10 bases. Germline loops: CDR1 SEHNR, CDR2 FQNEAQ (reference sequence). In DNA, the CDR3 is TGTGCCAGCAGCCCCGCTCGGGACACCGGGGAGCTGTTTTTT. Its translation is CASSPARDTGELFF.

This clone was recorded only once. This sequence joins TRBV7-9 and TRBJ1-4; 8 bases are shared with TRBD1. Germline trimming cut 4 bases from V and 7 bases from J; bases unmatched to any gene: 11. CDR1 and CDR2 (germline): SEHNR, FQNEAQ (reference sequence). This CDR3 has 16 residues. CDR3 sequence (DNA): TGTGCCAGCAGCTCGATACCACAGGGGGTCCTTGAAAAACTGTTTTTT. Encoded protein: CASSSIPQGVLEKLFF.

The chain carries TRBV3-1 (or the pseudogene TRBV3-2) and TRBJ2-3, with TRBD2 matching over 8 bases. Germline trimming cut 4 bases from V and 7 bases from J; bases unmatched to any gene: 10. Germline loops: CDR1 LGHDT, CDR2 YNNKEL (reference sequence). The CDR3 spans 15 residues. The DNA of the CDR3 is TGTGCCAGCAGCCCTAGACGGGGGGGCCAATATACGCAGTATTTT. Translating it yields CASSPRRGGQYTQYF.

This clone has a handful of counts. This rearrangement joins TRBV4-1 to TRBJ1-1; D uncertain. Germline V gene sequence: CDR1 MGHRA, CDR2 YSYEKL. CDR3 size: 16 residues. V gave up 0 bases and J gave up 1 base, with 12 bases separating them. DNA of the CDR3: TGCGCCAGCAGCCAAGAGCTCTCGTCGGCGAACACTGAAGCTTTCTTT. This translates into CASSQELSSANTEAFF.

The V call is TRBV4-3, the J call TRBJ2-3; D is perhaps TRBD1 (6 bases). This CDR3 is built from 16 residues. The V gene lost 2 bases and the J gene lost 5 bases, with 17 bases spanning the gap. The germline CDR1 and CDR2 sequences are LGHNA and YSLEER. The CDR3 bases are TGCGCCAGCAGCCAATTAACAGGGAAGTATGGAGATACGCAGTATTTT. Translating it yields CASSQLTGKYGDTQYF.

This clone was observed a handful of times. The chain couples TRBV3-1 (or the pseudogene TRBV3-2) to TRBJ1-5; 7 positions agree with TRBD1. Germline CDR1 is LGHDT and CDR2 is YNNKEL (reference sequence). The CDR3 extends over 15 amino acids. V trimming: 4 bases; J trimming: 7 bases; junction bases outside the gene matches: 10. CDR3 DNA: TGTGCCAGCAGCCGCTCGACAGGGCTCGGGCAGCCCCAGCATTTT. Translating it yields CASSRSTGLGQPQHF.

This clone was seen a few times. This rearrangement joins TRBV21-1 to TRBJ1-5; the DNA was not compared with TRBD1, the D call given in the table. TRBV21-1 is an annotated pseudogene. This CDR3 has 17 amino acids. The CDR3 protein is CASSKVGTEDLNQPQHF. The CDR3 DNA is TGTGCCAGCAGCAAAGTTGGGACAGAGGACCTCAATCAGCCCCAGCATTTT.

This clone came up once. This rearrangement joins TRBV28 to TRBJ2-1, with 8 bases fitting TRBD2. J lost 7 bases, V lost 8 bases, and 7 bases had no gene match. CDR3 size: 13 residues. CDR1 and CDR2 from the germline V gene are MDHEN and SYDVKM. In DNA form, the CDR3 reads TGTGCCAGCCTCGGGACTAGGGGGAATGAGCAGTTCTTC. Amino acids: CASLGTRGNEQFF. Filled out from reference TRBV28 and TRBJ2-1, the complete variable domain reads DVKVTQSSRYLVKRTGEKVFLECVQDMDHENMFWYRQDPGLGLRLIYFSYDVKMKEKGDIPEGYSVSREKKERFSLILESASTNQTSMYLCASLGTRGNEQFFGPGTRLTVL.

This chain's CDR3 is CASSNIVSYNSPLHF. CDR3 DNA sequence: TGTGCCAGTAGTAATATAGTGTCCTATAATTCACCCCTCCACTTT. The V and J genes are TRBV19 and TRBJ1-6, with D uncertain. The germline V gene encodes CDR1 LNHDA and CDR2 SQIVND (reference sequence). V gave up 4 bases and J gave up 1 base, with 8 bases separating them. This CDR3 has 15 residues.

The chain has TRBV7-2 and TRBJ2-3; D remains unclear. CDR3 length equals 13 residues. Germline V gene data show CDR1 as SGHTA and CDR2 as FQGNSA. The ends were cut back, 4 bases at V and 3 bases at J, with 8 bases in the middle. CDR3 DNA: TGTGCCAGCAGCTCCCAAAGAACAGATACGCAGTATTTT. Its translation is CASSSQRTDTQYF. The full variable domain, in which reference TRBV7-2 and TRBJ2-3 provide the parts outside the CDR3, is GAGVSQSPSNKVTEKGKDVELRCDPISGHTALYWYRQSLGQGLEFLIYFQGNSAPDKSGLPSDRFSAERTGGSVSTLTIQRTQQEDSAVYLCASSSQRTDTQYFGPGTRLTVL.

CDR3 DNA sequence: TGTGCCAGCAGTTACGGGTATTCTGAAGCTTTCTTT. Protein sequence: CASSYGYSEAFF. V usage is TRBV6-5 and J usage is TRBJ1-1, with D unresolved. In germline, CDR1 is MNHEY, CDR2 SVGAGI. The CDR3 has 12 amino acids. V lost 2 bases to trimming and J lost 6 bases, with 7 bases between them.

The chain employs TRBV2 and TRBJ2-2, with D possibly TRBD1 on 5 matching bases. Trimming pared 4 bases from V and 4 bases from J, leaving 13 bases between. CDR3 length: 15 residues. The germline V gene encodes CDR1 SNHLY and CDR2 FYNNEI. This CDR3 reads CASSVQGAVTGELFF. The CDR3 DNA reads as TGTGCCAGCAGTGTGCAAGGGGCGGTCACCGGGGAGCTGTTTTTT. The full variable domain, completed using reference TRBV2 and TRBJ2-2, is EPEVTQTPSHQVTQMGQEVILRCVPISNHLYFYWYRQILGQKVEFLVSFYNNEISEKSEIFDDQFSVERPDGSNFTLKIRSTKLEDSAMYFCASSVQGAVTGELFFGEGSRLTVL.

This rearrangement joins TRBV6-5 to TRBJ1-1; 8 bases line up with TRBD1. Germline loops: CDR1 MNHEY, CDR2 SVGAGI. This CDR3 comprises 14 residues. V shed 6 bases and J 2 bases; nucleotides not matched to a gene: 5. CDR3 protein: CASRLDRGNTEAFF. The CDR3, as DNA: TGTGCCAGCAGGCTCGACAGGGGAAACACTGAAGCTTTCTTT.

The sample holds a few counts of this clone. The chain combines TRBV7-3 with TRBJ2-1; 11 bases map to TRBD2. CDR3 size: 14 residues. The V gene's germline CDR1 is SGHTA and CDR2 FQGTGA. Trimming cost V 2 bases and J 12 bases; bases outside gene matches: 6. The CDR3 region has the DNA TGTGCCAGCAGCTTAGAACTAGCGGGGGCGCGGCAGTTCTTC. This encodes CASSLELAGARQFF. Supplemented by reference TRBV7-3 and TRBJ2-1, the full variable domain reads GAGVSQTPSNKVTEKGKYVELRCDPISGHTALYWYRQSLGQGPEFLIYFQGTGAADDSGLPNDRFFAVRPEGSVSTLKIQRTERGDSAVYLCASSLELAGARQFFGPGTRLTVL.

The chain has TRBV7-8 and TRBJ2-1; 10 bases are shared with TRBD2. The CDR3 runs 15 residues. V shed 5 bases and J 4 bases; nucleotides not matched to a gene: 5. Germline V CDR1 and CDR2: SGHVS, FQNEAQ. The CDR3 is CASSPSTSGYNEQFF. CDR3 nucleotides: TGTGCCAGCAGCCCTTCGACTAGCGGGTACAATGAGCAGTTCTTC.

This chain joins TRBV12-5 and TRBJ2-1; D not certain. This CDR3 spans 14 amino acids. Trimming pared 1 base from V and 8 bases from J, leaving 12 bases between. Germline V gene lookup returns CDR1 LGHNT and CDR2 FRNRAP. The CDR3 bases are TGTGCTAGTGGTTTGGATCCGTTTGAACATGAGCAGTTCTTC. Protein: CASGLDPFEHEQFF.